Below are 24 T cell receptor beta chains sequenced from a single sample in a study of blood T cell repertoires in COVID-19. This table comes from immunoSEQ multiplex PCR, and its TCRdb copy is limited to in-frame clones, with some not included. The data hold around 270,000 clones, with around nine tenths observed a single time. The sequenced material came from peripheral blood. The receptors come from a man aged 30 to 39 with acute or convalescent COVID-19.

The J gene is TRBJ1-4, the V gene TRBV18; D is undetermined. V gave up 4 bases and J gave up 8 bases, with 8 bases separating them. Germline V gene sequence: CDR1 KGHSH, CDR2 LQKENI. The CDR3 is 12 amino acids. The CDR3 loop reads CASSQSREKLFF. CDR3 nucleotides: TGTGCCAGCTCACAGTCGCGGGAAAAACTGTTTTTT.

The rearrangement joins TRBV6-5 to TRBJ1-1, with a tentative D call TRBD1 (5 bases). Germline values: CDR1 MNHEY, CDR2 SVGAGI. V lost 5 bases and J lost 0, with 10 bases in between. The CDR3 is made up of 14 amino acids. The CDR3, as DNA: TGTGCCAGCAGTCACGACAGATTGAACACTGAAGCTTTCTTT. This sequence encodes CASSHDRLNTEAFF.

Only a few counts were recorded for this clone. DNA for the CDR3: TGCGCCAGCAGCTCAAATACGGAAGGACCGGGGATGGCTTTCTTT. It codes for CASSSNTEGPGMAFF. The gene calls are TRBV5-1 and TRBJ1-1; no clear D. CDR3 length equals 15 residues. The V gene's germline CDR1 is SGHRS and CDR2 YFSETQ. V was cut by 3 bases and J by 11 bases, with 23 bases left in between.

The rearrangement links TRBV27 to TRBJ2-3, with 9 bases lining up with TRBD2. V shed 4 bases and J 2 bases; nucleotides not matched to a gene: 7. CDR1 MNHEY and CDR2 SMNVEV come from the germline V gene (reference sequence). The CDR3 is made up of 16 amino acids. The CDR3 spells CASSSGLAPSTDTQYF. The CDR3 DNA sequence: TGTGCCAGCAGTTCCGGACTAGCGCCTTCCACAGATACGCAGTATTTT.

The genes are TRBV29-1 and TRBJ1-2; D may be TRBD1 (6 bases). The CDR3 spans 14 residues. Germline assignment: CDR1 SQVTM and CDR2 ANQGSEA. The V end lost 7 bases, the J end lost 4 bases, and 19 bases lay between the germline ends. The CDR3 DNA follows: TGCAGCGGATCCTCAGGGGCCCGCGGCTATGGCTACACCTTC. It is translated as CSGSSGARGYGYTF.

The rearrangement uses TRBV19 and TRBJ1-1; D perhaps matches TRBD1 (5 bases). The germline gives CDR1 LNHDA, CDR2 SQIVND (reference sequence). This CDR3 is built from 14 residues. V lost 5 bases and J 0 bases, leaving 10 bases between the germline ends. The CDR3 nucleotides are TGTGCCAGTAGTTTCGGACATTTGAACACTGAAGCTTTCTTT. Encoded protein: CASSFGHLNTEAFF.

The chain joins TRBV5-1 to TRBJ2-7; possible D gene TRBD1, 7 bases. V lost 0 bases, J lost 5 bases, and 18 bases lay in between. The CDR3 runs 16 residues. CDR1 is SGHRS, CDR2 YFSETQ, per germline. The CDR3 region is CASSLGTSDREDEQYF. CDR3 in DNA: TGCGCCAGCAGCTTGGGAACCAGCGACAGGGAGGACGAGCAGTACTTC.

The chain uses TRBV27 and TRBJ1-4, with no clear D. Germline V gene sequence: CDR1 MNHEY, CDR2 SMNVEV (reference sequence). V lost 8 bases to trimming and J lost 5 bases, with 12 bases between them. The CDR3 contains 13 residues. CDR3 coding DNA: TGTGCCAGCTCGATGAGGCCGAATGAAAAACTGTTTTTT. Protein sequence: CASSMRPNEKLFF.

The rearrangement links TRBV18 to TRBJ2-1; 9 bases align to TRBD1. Germline V gives CDR1 KGHSH, CDR2 LQKENI. The CDR3 runs to 16 residues. J gave up 5 bases and V 6 bases, and 11 bases lay outside the gene matches. In DNA, the CDR3 is TGTGCCAGCTCTCCTAATACAGGGGGCGCCAACAATGAGCAGTTCTTC. Protein: CASSPNTGGANNEQFF.

The chain has TRBV28 and TRBJ1-3; no clear D gene. The germline CDR1 and CDR2 sequences are MDHEN and SYDVKM. The CDR3 is 15 residues long. The V end lost 6 bases, the J end lost 8 bases, and 20 bases lay between the germline ends. The CDR3 sequence is CASSPHVLSVHTIYF. CDR3 sequence (DNA): TGTGCCAGCAGCCCTCACGTTCTGTCGGTTCACACCATATATTTT.

The chain carries TRBV3-1 (or the pseudogene TRBV3-2) and TRBJ2-2, with D possibly matching TRBD2 (7 bases). The V gene lost 4 bases and the J gene lost 1 base, with 13 bases spanning the gap. The CDR3 runs to 16 residues. Germline assignment: CDR1 LGHDT and CDR2 YNNKEL (reference sequence). CDR3 sequence: CASSLRGARNTGELFF. CDR3 sequence (DNA): TGTGCCAGCAGCCTTCGGGGGGCGCGGAACACCGGGGAGCTGTTTTTT.

The chain links TRBV6-6 to TRBJ1-1, with 8 bases fitting TRBD1. The CDR3 has 19 amino acids. Trimming cost V 5 bases and J 3 bases; bases outside gene matches: 20. The germline CDR1 and CDR2 sequences are MNHNY and SVGAGI (reference sequence). CDR3 in amino acids: CASSPTTAGGSTTDTEAFF. In DNA form, the CDR3 reads TGTGCCAGCAGTCCCACTACGGCAGGGGGCTCAACAACGGACACTGAAGCTTTCTTT.

The chain recombines TRBV11-3 with TRBJ2-1; 13 nucleotides line up with TRBD2. Unmatched junction bases numbered 3, after V lost 0 bases and J lost 7 bases. Looked up from germline, CDR1 is SGHNT and CDR2 is YENEEA. This CDR3 has 16 residues. CDR3 in DNA: TGTGCCAGCAGCTTAGAGGGACTAGCGGGGAGGAATGAGCAGTTCTTC. Translation: CASSLEGLAGRNEQFF.

This sequence joins TRBV28 and TRBJ1-5; 9 bases line up with TRBD1. The CDR3 spans 16 residues. Trimming at V came to 6 bases and at J to 3 bases, leaving 9 bases not matched to a gene. Looked up from germline, CDR1 is MDHEN and CDR2 is SYDVKM. The CDR3 protein is CASSRDRAGLNQPQHF. CDR3 DNA sequence: TGTGCCAGCAGCCGGGACAGGGCCGGCCTCAATCAGCCCCAGCATTTT.

The chain is built from TRBV5-1 and TRBJ1-6; 10 bases fit TRBD1. The V and J ends lost 4 bases and 8 bases, in that order; junction bases with no gene match: 6. The CDR3 is 15 residues long. In germline, CDR1 is SGHRS, CDR2 YFSETQ. For the CDR3, the DNA is TGCGCCAGCAGCCTGGGACAGGGGATAGATTCACCCCTCCACTTT. It translates to CASSLGQGIDSPLHF. Full variable domain (remainder filled in from reference TRBV5-1 and TRBJ1-6): KAGVTQTPRYLIKTRGQQVTLSCSPISGHRSVSWYQQTPGQGLQFLFEYFSETQRNKGNFPGRFSGRQFSNSRSEMNVSTLELGDSALYLCASSLGQGIDSPLHFGNGTRLTVT.

This clone is a singleton in its sample. At the DNA level, this CDR3 is encoded by other sequences in the same sample as well. The chain couples TRBV9 to TRBJ1-5, with 10 bases identical to TRBD1. CDR3 length: 15 amino acids. Per germline, CDR1 SGDLS and CDR2 YYNGEE. Unmatched junction bases numbered 3, after V lost 4 bases and J lost 2 bases. The CDR3 DNA reads TGTGCCAGCAGCCTTGGACAGGGGGGCAATCAGCCCCAGCATTTT. Its protein is CASSLGQGGNQPQHF.

The chain combines TRBV9 with TRBJ2-3, with D tentatively TRBD2 (6 bases). Germline CDR1 and CDR2: SGDLS and YYNGEE. Trimming stripped 0 bases from V and 3 bases from J, with 11 bases between. The CDR3 contains 15 residues. The CDR3 sequence: CASSVGPGRTDTQYF. CDR3 coding DNA: TGTGCCAGCAGCGTAGGGCCAGGGAGGACAGATACGCAGTATTTT.

The genes are TRBV3-1 (or the pseudogene TRBV3-2) and TRBJ2-3; 9 bases are a match to TRBD2. The CDR3 sequence is 16 residues long. Germline assignment: CDR1 LGHDT and CDR2 YNNKEL (reference sequence). Germline trimming cut 2 bases from V and 2 bases from J; bases unmatched to any gene: 5. DNA for the CDR3: TGTGCCAGCAGCCAAAGCGAGCGGGGGGACACAGATACGCAGTATTTT. It is translated as CASSQSERGDTDTQYF.

This clone was detected only once. The chain has TRBV28 and TRBJ1-2, with TRBD1 identical over 12 bases. CDR1 and CDR2 (germline): MDHEN, SYDVKM. Trimming removed 7 bases from V and 5 bases from J; junction bases left unmatched: 14. The CDR3 is made up of 17 amino acids. DNA of the CDR3: TGTGCCAGCACCATGCAGGGGACAGGGGGCGGGGGATATGGCTACACCTTC. Translated, it gives CASTMQGTGGGGYGYTF.

About this clone itself: Other DNA sequences in this sample translate to the same CDR3. The CDR3 spells CASSERQLNTEAFF. Here the CDR3 DNA reads TGTGCCAGCAGTGAAAGACAGCTAAACACTGAAGCTTTCTTT. J is TRBJ1-1 and V is TRBV6-1; D is possibly TRBD1 (5 bases). Trimming shortened V by 2 bases and J by 2 bases, and 9 bases separated the two germline ends. CDR1 is MNHNS, CDR2 SASEGT, per germline. CDR3 length: 14 amino acids.

The chain joins TRBV30 to TRBJ1-1, with D possibly TRBD1 on 5 matching bases. Trimming removed 3 bases at V and 4 bases at J, with 12 bases between. Looked up from germline, CDR1 is GTSNPN and CDR2 is SVGIG (reference sequence). The CDR3 has 13 residues. The CDR3 region has the DNA TGTGCCTGGAGGGACACCGGGTTCACTGAAGCTTTCTTT. It yields the protein CAWRDTGFTEAFF.

This CDR3 reads CASSLGLTIYEQYF. The CDR3 nucleotides read TGTGCCAGCAGTTTAGGACTAACCATTTACGAGCAGTACTTC. J is TRBJ2-7 and V is TRBV27, with D tentatively TRBD2 (6 bases). This CDR3 spans 14 amino acids. Trimming took 2 bases from V and 4 from J, leaving 12 bases between them. Germline V lookup: CDR1 MNHEY, CDR2 SMNVEV (reference sequence).

V gene TRBV3-1 (or the pseudogene TRBV3-2) combines with J gene TRBJ2-7; D might be TRBD1 (6 bases). This CDR3 comprises 15 residues. Germline V gene lookup returns CDR1 LGHDT and CDR2 YNNKEL (reference sequence). The V end was cut by 4 bases, the J end by 4 bases, with 17 bases between. Here the CDR3 reads CASSPRLRTEYEQYF. The CDR3 DNA sequence: TGTGCCAGCAGCCCCCGTCTCCGGACAGAGTACGAGCAGTACTTC.

The chain combines TRBV5-1 with TRBJ1-2, with D tentatively TRBD1 (5 bases). V gave up 0 bases and J gave up 7 bases, with 10 bases separating them. CDR3 length equals 13 residues. Germline-derived CDR1 and CDR2 are SGHRS and YFSETQ. CDR3 amino acids: CASSLAGGRGYTF. The CDR3 coding sequence is TGCGCCAGCAGCTTGGCGGGGGGACGTGGCTACACCTTC.